This T cell receptor beta chain was obtained from a study of control samples from healthy donors and cancer patients. Repertoires were generated with immunoSEQ multiplex PCR, while TCRdb's copy carries only in-frame clones and drops some. The profile shows some 120,000 clones, approximately 89% of them singletons. The V segment lost 6 bases and the J segment 5 bases; nucleotides outside the gene matches: 8. CDR1 is MNHEY and CDR2 is SVGAGI in the germline V gene. The length of the CDR3 is 14 residues. The sequence derives from a man in his 60s in good health. The J gene is TRBJ1-2, the V gene TRBV6-5, with TRBD1 matching over 8 bases. The sequencing input was blood. CDR3 region: CASRLQGADYGYTF. As DNA, the CDR3 is TGTGCCAGCAGGCTCCAGGGGGCGGATTATGGCTACACCTTC.